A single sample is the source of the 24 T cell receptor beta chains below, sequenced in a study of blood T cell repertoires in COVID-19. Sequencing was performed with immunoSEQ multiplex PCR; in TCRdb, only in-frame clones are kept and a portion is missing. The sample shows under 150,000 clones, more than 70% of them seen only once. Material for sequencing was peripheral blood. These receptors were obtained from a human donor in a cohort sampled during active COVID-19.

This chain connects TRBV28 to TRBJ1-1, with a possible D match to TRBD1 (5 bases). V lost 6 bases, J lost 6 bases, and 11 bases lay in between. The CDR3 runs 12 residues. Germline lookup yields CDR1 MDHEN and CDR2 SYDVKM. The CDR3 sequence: CASRTQVSEAFF. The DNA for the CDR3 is TGTGCCAGCAGGACACAGGTTTCTGAAGCTTTCTTT.

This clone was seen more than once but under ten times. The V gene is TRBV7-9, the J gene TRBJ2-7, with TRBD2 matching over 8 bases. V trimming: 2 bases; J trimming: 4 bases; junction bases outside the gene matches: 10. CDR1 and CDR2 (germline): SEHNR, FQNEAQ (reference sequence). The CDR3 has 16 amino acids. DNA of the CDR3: TGTGCCAGCAGCTTACCCGGACTAGCCGGACGATACGAGCAGTACTTC. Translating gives CASSLPGLAGRYEQYF. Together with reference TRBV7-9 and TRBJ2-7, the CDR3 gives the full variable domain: DTGVSQNPRHKITKRGQNVTFRCDPISEHNRLYWYRQTLGQGPEFLTYFQNEAQLEKSRLLSDRFSAERPKGSFSTLEIQRTEQGDSAMYLCASSLPGLAGRYEQYFGPGTRLTVT.

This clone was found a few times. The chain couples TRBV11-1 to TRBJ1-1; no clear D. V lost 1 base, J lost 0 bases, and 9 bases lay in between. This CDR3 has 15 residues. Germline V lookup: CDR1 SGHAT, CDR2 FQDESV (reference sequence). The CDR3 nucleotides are TGTGCCAGCAGCTTAGAGGCGGGAATGAACACTGAAGCTTTCTTT. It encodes CASSLEAGMNTEAFF. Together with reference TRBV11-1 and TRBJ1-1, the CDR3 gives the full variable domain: EAEVAQSPRYKITEKSQAVAFWCDPISGHATLYWYRQILGQGPELLVQFQDESVVDDSQLPKDRFSAERLKGVDSTLKIQPAELGDSAMYLCASSLEAGMNTEAFFGQGTRLTVV.

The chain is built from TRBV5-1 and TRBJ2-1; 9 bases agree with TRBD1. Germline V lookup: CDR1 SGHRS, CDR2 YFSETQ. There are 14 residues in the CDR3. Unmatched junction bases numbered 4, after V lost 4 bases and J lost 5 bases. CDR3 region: CASSPRTGDNEQFF. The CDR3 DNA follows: TGCGCCAGCAGCCCAAGGACAGGGGACAATGAGCAGTTCTTC.

The CDR3 nucleotides are TGTGCCAGCAGTTTACTAGGCAACTATGGCTACACCTTC. This sequence encodes CASSLLGNYGYTF. The V gene is TRBV27, the J gene TRBJ1-2; D gene uncertain. Germline CDR1 reads MNHEY; CDR2 reads SMNVEV (reference sequence). The CDR3 extends over 13 amino acids. Trimming removed 2 bases at V and 2 bases at J, with 6 bases between.

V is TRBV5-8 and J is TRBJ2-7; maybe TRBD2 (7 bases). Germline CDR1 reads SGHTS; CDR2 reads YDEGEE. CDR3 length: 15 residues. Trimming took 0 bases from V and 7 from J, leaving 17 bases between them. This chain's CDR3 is CASSLARGHVEEQYF. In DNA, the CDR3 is TGTGCCAGCAGCTTGGCGCGGGGGCATGTGGAAGAGCAGTACTTC.

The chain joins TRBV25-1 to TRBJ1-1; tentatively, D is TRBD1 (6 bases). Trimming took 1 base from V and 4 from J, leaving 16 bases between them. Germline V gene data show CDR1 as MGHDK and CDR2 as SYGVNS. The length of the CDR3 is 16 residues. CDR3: CASSELGTGGATEAFF. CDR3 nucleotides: TGTGCCAGCAGTGAATTGGGAACTGGGGGGGCCACTGAAGCTTTCTTT.

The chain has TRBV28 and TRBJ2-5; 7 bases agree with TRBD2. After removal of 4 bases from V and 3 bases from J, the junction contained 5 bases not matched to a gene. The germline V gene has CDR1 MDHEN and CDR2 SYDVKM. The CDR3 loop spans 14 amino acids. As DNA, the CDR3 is TGTGCCAGCAGTTCTGGGGACTACAAAGAGACCCAGTACTTC. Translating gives CASSSGDYKETQYF.

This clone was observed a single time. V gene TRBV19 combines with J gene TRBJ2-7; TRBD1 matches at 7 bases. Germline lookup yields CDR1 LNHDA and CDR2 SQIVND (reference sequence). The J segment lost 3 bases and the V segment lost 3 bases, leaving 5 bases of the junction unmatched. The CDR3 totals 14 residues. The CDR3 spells CASSMGTELYEQYF. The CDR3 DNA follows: TGTGCCAGTAGTATGGGGACAGAACTCTACGAGCAGTACTTC.

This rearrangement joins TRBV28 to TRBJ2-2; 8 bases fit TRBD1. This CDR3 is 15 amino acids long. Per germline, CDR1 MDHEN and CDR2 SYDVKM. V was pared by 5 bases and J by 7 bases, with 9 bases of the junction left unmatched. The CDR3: CASSPGGRRIGELFF. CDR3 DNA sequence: TGTGCCAGCAGTCCAGGGGGCAGAAGGATCGGGGAGCTGTTTTTT.

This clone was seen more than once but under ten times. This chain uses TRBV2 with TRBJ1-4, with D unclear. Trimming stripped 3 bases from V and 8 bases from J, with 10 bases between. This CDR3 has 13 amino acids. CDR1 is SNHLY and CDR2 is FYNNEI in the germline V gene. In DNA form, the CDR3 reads TGTGCCAGCAGTGACGGGGTTGGAGAAAAACTGTTTTTT. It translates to CASSDGVGEKLFF.

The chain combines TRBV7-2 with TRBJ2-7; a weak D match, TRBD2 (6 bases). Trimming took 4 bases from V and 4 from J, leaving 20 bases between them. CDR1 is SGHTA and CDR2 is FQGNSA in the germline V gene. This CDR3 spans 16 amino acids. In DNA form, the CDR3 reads TGTGCCAGCAGCTGGATGGCGGGGCTTAATTCTTACGAGCAGTACTTC. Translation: CASSWMAGLNSYEQYF.

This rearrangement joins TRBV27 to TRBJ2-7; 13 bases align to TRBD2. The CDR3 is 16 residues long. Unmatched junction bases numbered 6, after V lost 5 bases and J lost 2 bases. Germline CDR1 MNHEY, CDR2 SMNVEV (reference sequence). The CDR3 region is CASSVTGTSGAYEQYF. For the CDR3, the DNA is TGTGCCAGCAGTGTAACCGGGACTAGCGGGGCCTACGAGCAGTACTTC.

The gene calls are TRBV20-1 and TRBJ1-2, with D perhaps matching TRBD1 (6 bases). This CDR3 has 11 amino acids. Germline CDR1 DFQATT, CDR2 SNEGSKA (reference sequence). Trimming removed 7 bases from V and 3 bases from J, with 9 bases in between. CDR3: CSVGQYYGYTF. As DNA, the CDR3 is TGCAGTGTCGGACAGTACTATGGCTACACCTTC.

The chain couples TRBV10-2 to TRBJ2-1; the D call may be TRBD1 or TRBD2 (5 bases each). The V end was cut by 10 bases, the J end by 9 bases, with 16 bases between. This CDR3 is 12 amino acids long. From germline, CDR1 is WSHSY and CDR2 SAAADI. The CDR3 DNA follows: TGCGCCAACAGACAGCCGAGCGGTGAGCAGTTCTTC. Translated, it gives CANRQPSGEQFF.

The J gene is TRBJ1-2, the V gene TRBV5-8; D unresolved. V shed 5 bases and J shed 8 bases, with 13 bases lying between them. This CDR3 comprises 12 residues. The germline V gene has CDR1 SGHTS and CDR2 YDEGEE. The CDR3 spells CASRPETWGYTF. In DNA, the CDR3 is TGTGCCAGCAGGCCTGAAACTTGGGGCTACACCTTC.

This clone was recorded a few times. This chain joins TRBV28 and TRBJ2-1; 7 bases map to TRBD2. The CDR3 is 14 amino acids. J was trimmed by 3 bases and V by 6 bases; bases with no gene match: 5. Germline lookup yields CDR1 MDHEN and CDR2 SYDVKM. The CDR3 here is CASRRGGSYNEQFF. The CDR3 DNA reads TGTGCCAGCAGGAGGGGCGGGAGCTACAATGAGCAGTTCTTC.

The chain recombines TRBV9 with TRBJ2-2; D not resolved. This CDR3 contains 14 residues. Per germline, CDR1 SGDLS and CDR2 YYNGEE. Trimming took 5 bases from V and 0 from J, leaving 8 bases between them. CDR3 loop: CASRLSANTGELFF. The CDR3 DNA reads TGTGCCAGCAGACTATCCGCGAACACCGGGGAGCTGTTTTTT.

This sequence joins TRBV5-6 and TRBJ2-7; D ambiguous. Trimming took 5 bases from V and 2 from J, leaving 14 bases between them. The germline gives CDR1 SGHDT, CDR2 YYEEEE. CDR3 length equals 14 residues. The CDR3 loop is CASRYRVQAYEQYF. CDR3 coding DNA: TGTGCCAGCAGGTATCGTGTCCAGGCCTACGAGCAGTACTTC.

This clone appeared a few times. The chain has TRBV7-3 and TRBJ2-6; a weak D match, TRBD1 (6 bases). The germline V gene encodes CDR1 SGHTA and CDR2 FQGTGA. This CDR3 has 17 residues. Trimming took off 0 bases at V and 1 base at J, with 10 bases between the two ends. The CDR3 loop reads CASSLTPDRSGANVLTF. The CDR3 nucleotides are TGTGCCAGCAGCTTAACCCCAGACAGGTCTGGGGCCAACGTCCTGACTTTC.

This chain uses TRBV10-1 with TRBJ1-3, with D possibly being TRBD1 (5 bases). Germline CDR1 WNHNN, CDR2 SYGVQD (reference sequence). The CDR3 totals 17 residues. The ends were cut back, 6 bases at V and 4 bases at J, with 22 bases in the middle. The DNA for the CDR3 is TGCGCCAGCAGGCCCCGTCCGGGGGAGGGGTGGGGAAACACCATATATTTT. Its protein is CASRPRPGEGWGNTIYF.

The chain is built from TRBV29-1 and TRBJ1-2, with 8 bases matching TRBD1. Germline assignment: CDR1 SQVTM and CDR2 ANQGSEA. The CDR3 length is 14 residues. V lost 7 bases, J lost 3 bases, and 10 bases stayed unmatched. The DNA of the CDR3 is TGCAGCGCTATGGACAGGGCTATGGACTATGGCTACACCTTC. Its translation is CSAMDRAMDYGYTF.

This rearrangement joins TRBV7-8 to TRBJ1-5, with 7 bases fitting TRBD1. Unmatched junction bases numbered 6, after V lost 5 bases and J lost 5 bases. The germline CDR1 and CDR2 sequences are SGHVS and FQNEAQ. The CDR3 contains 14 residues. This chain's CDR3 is CASSTDRADQPQHF. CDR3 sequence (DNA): TGTGCCAGCAGCACCGACAGGGCAGATCAGCCCCAGCATTTT.

The DNA for the CDR3 is TGTGCCAGTAGTATAGGACAAAACACCGGGGAGCTGTTTTTT. It yields the protein CASSIGQNTGELFF. The chain uses TRBV19 and TRBJ2-2; unclear D gene. Trimming took 1 base from V and 2 from J, leaving 5 bases between them. From germline, CDR1 is LNHDA and CDR2 SQIVND (reference sequence). This CDR3 is built from 14 residues.